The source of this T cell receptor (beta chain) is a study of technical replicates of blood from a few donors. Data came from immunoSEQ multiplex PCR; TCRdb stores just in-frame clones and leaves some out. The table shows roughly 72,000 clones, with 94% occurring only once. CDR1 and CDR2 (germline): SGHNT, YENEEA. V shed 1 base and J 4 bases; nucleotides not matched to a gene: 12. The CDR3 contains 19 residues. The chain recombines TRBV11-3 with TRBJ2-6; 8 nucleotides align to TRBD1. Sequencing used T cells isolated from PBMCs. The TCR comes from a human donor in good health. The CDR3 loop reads CASSLVLGTGAAGANVLTF. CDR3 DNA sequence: TGTGCCAGCAGCTTAGTTTTGGGGACAGGAGCGGCCGGGGCCAACGTCCTGACTTTC. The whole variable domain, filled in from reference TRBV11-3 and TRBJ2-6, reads EAGVVQSPRYKIIEKKQPVAFWCNPISGHNTLYWYLQNLGQGPELLIRYENEEAVDDSQLPKDRFSAERLKGVDSTLKIQPAELGDSAVYLCASSLVLGTGAAGANVLTFGAGSRLTVL.